These 29 T cell receptor beta chains were sequenced from one sample in a study of identical twins. TCRdb reanalysed the 5' RACE reads using MiXCR and keeps one entry per CDR3 protein. This sample has hundreds of thousands of distinct CDR3 sequences, with over 9% found just once. This sample also belongs to another study, concerning yellow fever vaccine responses in identical twins.

The sequencing input was PBMCs. The source of these receptors is a young woman in good health.

The chain recombines TRBV20-1 with TRBJ2-1; D gene uncertain. Trimming shortened V by 6 bases and J by 5 bases, and 20 bases separated the two germline ends. Germline V lookup: CDR1 DFQATT, CDR2 SNEGSKA (reference sequence). The length of the CDR3 is 15 residues. CDR3 sequence reads: CSADPRLQTHNEQFF. The DNA for the CDR3 is TGCAGTGCGGACCCCCGGTTACAAACTCACAATGAGCAGTTCTTC.

The chain carries TRBV28 and TRBJ2-1; TRBD2 matches at 8 bases. The V segment lost 7 bases and the J segment 6 bases; nucleotides outside the gene matches: 11. The CDR3 loop spans 15 amino acids. Germline V gene lookup returns CDR1 MDHEN and CDR2 SYDVKM. The CDR3 spells CASTLMVAGSNEQFF. For the CDR3, the DNA is TGTGCCAGCACCCTGATGGTAGCGGGGAGCAATGAGCAGTTCTTC. Full variable domain (rest looked up from reference TRBV28 and TRBJ2-1): DVKVTQSSRYLVKRTGEKVFLECVQDMDHENMFWYRQDPGLGLRLIYFSYDVKMKEKGDIPEGYSVSREKKERFSLILESASTNQTSMYLCASTLMVAGSNEQFFGPGTRLTVL.

This clonotype came up a few times. This chain links TRBV18 with TRBJ2-3; D remains ambiguous. Germline lookup yields CDR1 KGHSH and CDR2 LQKENI. This CDR3 is built from 12 residues. V gave up 6 bases and J gave up 5 bases, with 9 bases separating them. The CDR3 sequence is CASSPILDTQYF. In nucleotides, the CDR3 is TGTGCCAGCTCTCCCATCTTAGATACGCAGTATTTT.

This clonotype was observed a handful of times. The chain is built from TRBV6-2 or TRBV6-3 and TRBJ2-3, with D unclear. From germline, CDR1 is MNHEY and CDR2 SVGEGT. Trimming removed 4 bases at V and 6 bases at J, with 23 bases between. The CDR3 loop spans 17 amino acids. The CDR3 sequence is CASSFVKNSRTSDTQYF. CDR3 DNA: TGTGCCAGCAGTTTTGTCAAGAACAGTCGGACGTCGGATACGCAGTATTTT.

In its sample, this clonotype was seen many times. This chain uses TRBV12-3 or TRBV12-4 with TRBJ2-1; D might be TRBD1 or TRBD2, each matching 7 bases. The CDR3 length is 15 residues. V lost 5 bases to trimming and J lost 7 bases, with 18 bases between them. CDR3 amino acids: CASSTGGTVLNEQFF. CDR3 coding DNA: TGTGCCAGCAGTACCGGGGGGACAGTCTTGAATGAGCAGTTCTTC.

Only a few counts were recorded for this clonotype. This chain uses TRBV7-9 with TRBJ1-1, with 11 bases identical to TRBD1. V was clipped by 5 bases and J by 8 bases; unmatched bases: 7. CDR3 length equals 14 residues. CDR1 and CDR2 (germline): SEHNR, FQNEAQ (reference sequence). CDR3 in amino acids: CASSPYRDRGEAFF. The CDR3 coding sequence is TGTGCCAGCAGCCCGTACCGGGACAGGGGGGAAGCTTTCTTT.

The rearrangement joins TRBV20-1 to TRBJ2-2; TRBD2 matches at 11 bases. V shed 3 bases and J 3 bases; nucleotides not matched to a gene: 6. CDR3 length equals 16 residues. Per germline, CDR1 DFQATT and CDR2 SNEGSKA (reference sequence). CDR3 bases: TGCAGTGCTAGGGCCGGGACTAGCGGTTACACCGGGGAGCTGTTTTTT. Its translation: CSARAGTSGYTGELFF.

As for this clonotype: A read error may explain this, as a much larger clone is one base away. The V and J genes are TRBV27 and TRBJ2-3; D unclear. Germline CDR1 is MNHEY and CDR2 is SMNVEV (reference sequence). The CDR3 is made up of 13 amino acids. V was clipped by 9 bases and J by 6 bases, with 16 bases between them. The CDR3 loop reads CASQGAAQDTQYF. CDR3 DNA: TGTGCCAGTCAAGGTGCCGCCCAGGATACGCAGTATTTT.

CDR3 sequence reads: CATSERTSATDTQYF. In DNA form, the CDR3 reads TGTGCCACCAGTGAAAGGACTAGCGCGACAGATACGCAGTATTTT. The chain recombines TRBV24-1 with TRBJ2-3, with 9 positions matching TRBD2. From germline, CDR1 is KGHDR and CDR2 SFDVKD. The CDR3 runs 15 residues. The ends lost 4 bases at V and 3 bases at J; junction bases unmatched: 4.

The rearrangement links TRBV4-1 to TRBJ1-1, with TRBD1 matching over 10 bases. The CDR3 runs to 15 residues. Per the germline V gene, CDR1 is MGHRA and CDR2 is YSYEKL. Trimming at V came to 3 bases and at J to 4 bases, leaving 5 bases not matched to a gene. As DNA, the CDR3 is TGCGCCAGCAGCCAGGAGACAGGGGGCTTCACTGAAGCTTTCTTT. Its protein product is CASSQETGGFTEAFF.

This chain joins TRBV12-3 or TRBV12-4 and TRBJ2-4; no definite D call. Trimming removed 3 bases from V and 0 bases from J, with 9 bases in between. CDR3 length: 15 residues. CDR3 in DNA: TGTGCCAGCAGTTTTGCTTCCTCAGCCAAAAACATTCAGTACTTC. Translating it yields CASSFASSAKNIQYF.

This clonotype was observed a handful of times. This chain links TRBV28 with TRBJ2-7; 8 positions agree with TRBD1. Per the germline V gene, CDR1 is MDHEN and CDR2 is SYDVKM. This CDR3 has 15 residues. Trimming cost V 6 bases and J 0 bases; bases outside gene matches: 7. CDR3 DNA sequence: TGTGCCAGCAGAGCCGGGACAGGAAGCTCCTACGAGCAGTACGTC. Its protein is CASRAGTGSSYEQYV.

The CDR3 nucleotides read TGTGCCACCAGCGGGGGAGGAGGGGTGGAGACCCAGTACTTC. Protein sequence: CATSGGGGVETQYF. The chain joins TRBV15 to TRBJ2-5, with D possibly being TRBD2 (6 bases). V was clipped by 5 bases and J by 5 bases, with 15 bases between them. The CDR3 is 14 amino acids. Germline CDR1 is LNHNV and CDR2 is YYDKDF (reference sequence).

This clonotype was seen many times. V usage is TRBV25-1 and J usage is TRBJ2-1; the match to TRBD2 covers 8 bases. V shed 6 bases, J shed 0 bases, and the junction held 1 base outside the gene matches. Germline V gives CDR1 MGHDK, CDR2 SYGVNS. The CDR3 is 14 amino acids. The CDR3 is CASRSGGSYNEQFF. Here the CDR3 DNA reads TGTGCCAGCAGGAGCGGGGGCTCCTACAATGAGCAGTTCTTC.

The chain is built from TRBV25-1 and TRBJ2-5; D not certain. This CDR3 region has 12 residues. Germline CDR1 is MGHDK and CDR2 is SYGVNS. Trimming left V 3 bases short and J 7 bases short, with 9 bases between. CDR3 nucleotides: TGTGCCAGCAGTGACCAGAGATGGACCCAGTACTTC. Translating gives CASSDQRWTQYF. Full variable domain (missing parts from reference TRBV25-1 and TRBJ2-5): EADIYQTPRYLVIGTGKKITLECSQTMGHDKMYWYQQDPGMELHLIHYSYGVNSTEKGDLSSESTVSRIRTEHFPLTLESARPSHTSQYLCASSDQRWTQYFGPGTRLLVL.

The V call is TRBV15, the J call TRBJ2-2; 8 bases align to TRBD2. This CDR3 has 18 amino acids. CDR1 LNHNV and CDR2 YYDKDF come from the germline V gene (reference sequence). V trimming: 1 base; J trimming: 0 bases; junction bases outside the gene matches: 7. The CDR3 spells CATSRAVSSGTNTGELFF. For the CDR3, the DNA is TGTGCCACCAGCAGAGCCGTCAGTAGCGGGACGAACACCGGGGAGCTGTTTTTT.

This clonotype was found many times. V and J are TRBV25-1 and TRBJ2-2, with D maybe TRBD2 (6 bases). The CDR3 has 15 residues. Trimming stripped 3 bases from V and 7 bases from J, with 15 bases between. Germline assignment: CDR1 MGHDK and CDR2 SYGVNS. The CDR3: CASSDAGTLIGELFF. CDR3 bases: TGTGCCAGCAGTGATGCCGGGACTTTAATCGGGGAGCTGTTTTTT. Drawing the rest from reference TRBV25-1 and TRBJ2-2, the complete variable domain is EADIYQTPRYLVIGTGKKITLECSQTMGHDKMYWYQQDPGMELHLIHYSYGVNSTEKGDLSSESTVSRIRTEHFPLTLESARPSHTSQYLCASSDAGTLIGELFFGEGSRLTVL.

This clonotype came up many times. The chain couples TRBV2 to TRBJ2-2; D gene unclear. Germline lookup yields CDR1 SNHLY and CDR2 FYNNEI. The CDR3 has 13 amino acids. V lost 2 bases and J 6 bases, leaving 7 bases between the germline ends. CDR3 sequence: CASSESGPGELFF. Written as DNA, the CDR3 is TGTGCCAGCAGTGAAAGTGGACCCGGGGAGCTGTTTTTT.

This clonotype has more than one count but fewer than ten. The CDR3: CASSPRGQKETQYF. The CDR3 coding sequence is TGTGCCAGCAGCCCAAGGGGACAGAAAGAGACCCAGTACTTC. J is TRBJ2-5 and V is TRBV7-8, with TRBD1 identical over 7 bases. Germline CDR1 reads SGHVS; CDR2 reads FQNEAQ. The V gene end was trimmed by 5 bases and the J gene end by 3 bases; junction bases not matched to a gene: 6. This CDR3 region has 14 residues.

The chain carries TRBV11-2 and TRBJ1-6; TRBD1 matches at 7 bases. CDR3 length: 16 residues. Germline-derived CDR1 and CDR2 are SGHAT and FQNNGV. The ends lost 1 base at V and 4 bases at J; junction bases unmatched: 4. The CDR3 DNA reads as TGTGCCAGCAGCTTAGCTCCGGGACAGTATAATTCACCCCTCCACTTT. Encoded protein: CASSLAPGQYNSPLHF.

This clonotype was observed a handful of times. The chain joins TRBV6-1 to TRBJ2-2, with 7 nucleotides matching TRBD1. V lost 6 bases, J lost 4 bases, and 5 bases stayed unmatched. Looked up from germline, CDR1 is MNHNS and CDR2 is SASEGT. This CDR3 is 14 amino acids long. CDR3: CASSRGYATGELFF. The CDR3 nucleotides are TGTGCCAGCAGCAGGGGGTACGCCACCGGGGAGCTGTTTTTT.

The chain combines TRBV15 with TRBJ2-3, with D uncertain. The CDR3 consists of 17 residues. The V gene lost 0 bases and the J gene lost 0 bases, with 13 bases spanning the gap. The germline CDR1 and CDR2 sequences are LNHNV and YYDKDF (reference sequence). CDR3 loop: CATSREGWASSTDTQYF. The CDR3 DNA sequence: TGTGCCACCAGCAGAGAGGGGTGGGCCTCTAGCACAGATACGCAGTATTTT.

There are a few counts of this clonotype. V and J are TRBV6-5 and TRBJ2-1; no definite D call. Germline values: CDR1 MNHEY, CDR2 SVGAGI. The CDR3 sequence is 12 residues long. Trimming cost V 6 bases and J 7 bases, with 10 bases left between them. The CDR3 sequence: CASSPGQNEQFF. DNA for the CDR3: TGTGCCAGCAGCCCGGGTCAGAATGAGCAGTTCTTC.

V is TRBV20-1 and J is TRBJ2-2, with 10 nucleotides matching TRBD2. Germline V gene sequence: CDR1 DFQATT, CDR2 SNEGSKA (reference sequence). The CDR3 totals 19 residues. Losses at the gene ends were 2 bases for V and 3 bases for J; bases not matched to a gene: 15. The CDR3 DNA sequence: TGCAGTGCTAGATCTCAAAAAGGGACTAGCGCCCGAGACACCGGGGAGCTGTTTTTT. Translated, it gives CSARSQKGTSARDTGELFF.

The rearrangement uses TRBV20-1 and TRBJ1-6; the D gene is possibly TRBD1 (5 bases). Trimming stripped 1 base from V and 7 bases from J, with 11 bases between. CDR1 and CDR2 (germline): DFQATT, SNEGSKA (reference sequence). This CDR3 contains 14 residues. The CDR3 loop reads CSARVGTLNSPLHF. CDR3 DNA: TGCAGTGCTAGAGTGGGGACTCTCAATTCACCCCTCCACTTT.

A few counts support this clonotype. The genes are TRBV10-3 and TRBJ2-3; 11 bases are shared with TRBD2. The CDR3 contains 17 residues. CDR1 is ENHRY, CDR2 SYGVKD, per germline. Trimming removed 5 bases from V and 0 bases from J; junction bases left unmatched: 7. CDR3 DNA sequence: TGTGCCATCAGTTCGACTAGCGGGACTTTGAGCACAGATACGCAGTATTTT. Its protein is CAISSTSGTLSTDTQYF.

The chain links TRBV2 to TRBJ1-1; 7 bases agree with TRBD1. The CDR3 extends over 15 amino acids. Germline CDR1 is SNHLY and CDR2 is FYNNEI. After removal of 7 bases from V and 1 base from J, the junction contained 9 bases not matched to a gene. In DNA, the CDR3 is TGTGCCAGCATCACCCGACAGGGCTGGAACACTGAAGCTTTCTTT. Protein sequence: CASITRQGWNTEAFF.

The rearrangement links TRBV13 to TRBJ2-5, with D possibly matching TRBD1 (6 bases). CDR1 and CDR2 (germline): PRHDT, FYEKMQ (reference sequence). The V and J ends lost 4 bases and 5 bases respectively, with 11 bases between them. The CDR3 runs 13 residues. CDR3 DNA sequence: TGTGCCAGCAGCTGGTACAGGGAGGAGACCCAGTACTTC. Translating it yields CASSWYREETQYF.

This clonotype was seen more than once but under ten times. The chain joins TRBV27 to TRBJ1-5; D is undetermined. This CDR3 has 14 residues. With 4 bases removed from V and 2 bases from J, the gap between germline ends came to 9 bases. Per the germline V gene, CDR1 is MNHEY and CDR2 is SMNVEV (reference sequence). The DNA of the CDR3 is TGTGCCAGCAGTTCCCCGGACGGCAATCAGCCCCAGCATTTT. It yields the protein CASSSPDGNQPQHF.